This TCR beta chain came from a study of blood T cell repertoires in COVID-19. Per the germline V gene, CDR1 is LGHNA and CDR2 is YNFKEQ. The CDR3 consists of 11 residues. Points on this clone: At one end the junction does not follow the germline gene, possibly because of a read error.

Clones were read by immunoSEQ multiplex PCR, and TCRdb kept only the in-frame ones, dropping some. Found here are 200,000 to 250,000 clones, over 90% of them singletons; the top ten hold over 0.8%. The chain couples TRBV4-2 to TRBJ1-1; D unresolved. This clonotype originated in a man under 40 with COVID-19, enrolled during active disease. The sequencing sample was made of peripheral blood. The CDR3 DNA sequence: TGTGCCAGCAGCCAAGAGACTGGAGCTTTCTTT. As protein: CASSQETGAFF.